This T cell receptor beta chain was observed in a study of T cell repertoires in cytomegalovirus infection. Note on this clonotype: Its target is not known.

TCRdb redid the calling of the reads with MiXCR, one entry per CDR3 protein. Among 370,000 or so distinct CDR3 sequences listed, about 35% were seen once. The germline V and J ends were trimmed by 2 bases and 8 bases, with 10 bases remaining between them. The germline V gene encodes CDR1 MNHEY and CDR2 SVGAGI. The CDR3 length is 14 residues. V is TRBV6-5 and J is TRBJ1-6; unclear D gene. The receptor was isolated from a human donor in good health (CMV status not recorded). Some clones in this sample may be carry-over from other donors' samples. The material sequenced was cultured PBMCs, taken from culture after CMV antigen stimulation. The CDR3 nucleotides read TGTGCCAGCAGTTACGGGGTTAGTCATTCACCCCTCCACTTT. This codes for CASSYGVSHSPLHF.